These 31 T cell receptor beta chains originate from one sample sequenced in a study of regulatory T cells in long-lasting Graves disease. Investigators prepared the TCR beta libraries by applying iRepertoire HTBI primers and Arm-PCR of CDR3 regions. TCRdb reprocessed the multiplex PCR reads via MiXCR and lists one record per CDR3 protein. The table has 400,000 to 600,000 distinct CDR3 sequences, roughly 21% seen once; the top ten hold 6.5% to 9%. Time point described: persistent/refractory GD, antithyroid drugs over 5 years with positive TRAb. With RNA extracted from PBMCs as input, the TCR library was made. The sample was peripheral blood mononuclear cells (PBMCs), taken when the disease was refractory, from a patient treated with antithyroid drugs. The receptors were sampled from a female donor with Graves disease.

V is TRBV27 and J is TRBJ1-5, with unresolved D. The CDR3 totals 16 residues. The V gene lost 5 bases and the J gene lost 2 bases, with 16 bases spanning the gap. CDR1 MNHEY and CDR2 SMNVEV come from the germline V gene (reference sequence). CDR3 residues: CASSPLLGAGNQPQHF. The DNA of the CDR3 is TGTGCCAGCAGTCCGTTGCTAGGCGCGGGCAATCAGCCCCAGCATTTT.

This clonotype was counted only a few times. The chain recombines TRBV30 with TRBJ1-4; the D is unclear. CDR1 and CDR2 from the germline V gene are GTSNPN and SVGIG (reference sequence). Trimming removed 2 bases at V and 11 bases at J, with 21 bases between. This CDR3 has 15 residues. Here the CDR3 reads CAWSSKDPLDGKLFF. The DNA of the CDR3 is TGTGCCTGGAGTTCTAAAGACCCGCTTGATGGGAAACTGTTTTTT. Full variable domain (outside the CDR3, taken from reference TRBV30 and TRBJ1-4): SQTIHQWPATLVQPVGSPLSLECTVEGTSNPNLYWYRQAAGRGLQLLFYSVGIGQISSEVPQNLSASRPQDRQFILSSKKLLLSDSGFYLCAWSSKDPLDGKLFFGSGTQLSVL.

This clonotype was recorded a few times. This chain uses TRBV20-1 with TRBJ1-1; D remains unclear. Deletions cut 5 bases from V and 1 base from J, with 14 bases between. There are 14 residues in the CDR3. Germline loops: CDR1 DFQATT, CDR2 SNEGSKA (reference sequence). The CDR3 DNA reads as TGCAGTGCTGACCCGAGACGCACGAACACTGAAGCTTTCTTT. This encodes CSADPRRTNTEAFF.

This clonotype occurred a few times. The chain combines TRBV5-5 with TRBJ1-1; D is unresolved. V lost 4 bases and J 1 base, leaving 14 bases between the germline ends. The germline V gene has CDR1 SGHKS and CDR2 YYEKEE (reference sequence). The length of the CDR3 is 15 residues. The CDR3: CASSLAGSENTEAFF. The CDR3 DNA reads TGTGCCAGCAGCCTCGCCGGCTCAGAGAACACTGAAGCTTTCTTT.

This clonotype has just a few counts. V usage is TRBV9 and J usage is TRBJ2-2, with TRBD2 matching 10 bases. The CDR3 loop spans 18 amino acids. The V segment lost 0 bases and the J segment 2 bases; nucleotides outside the gene matches: 7. The germline V gene has CDR1 SGDLS and CDR2 YYNGEE. The CDR3 protein is CASSVVETSGTNTGELFF. CDR3 DNA: TGTGCCAGCAGCGTAGTGGAAACTAGCGGGACCAACACCGGGGAGCTGTTTTTT.

The chain is built from TRBV24-1 and TRBJ1-2, with 11 bases identical to TRBD1. Germline lookup yields CDR1 KGHDR and CDR2 SFDVKD. The CDR3 is 16 residues long. Losses at the gene ends were 3 bases for V and 7 bases for J; bases not matched to a gene: 9. For the CDR3, the DNA is TGTGCCACCAGTGATCCGGGACAGGGGGACCCCCCTGGCTACACCTTC. This sequence encodes CATSDPGQGDPPGYTF.

This clonotype was counted between two and nine times. The chain carries TRBV9 and TRBJ1-3, with D possibly TRBD1 on 5 matching bases. V lost 3 bases to trimming and J lost 5 bases, with 18 bases between them. The CDR3 contains 16 residues. Germline V lookup: CDR1 SGDLS, CDR2 YYNGEE. The CDR3 DNA reads TGTGCCAGCAGCGGAGGGGCCCGGGGGGTGAGAAACACCATATATTTT. Translating gives CASSGGARGVRNTIYF.

This clonotype was counted a few times. The V and J genes are TRBV12-3 or TRBV12-4 and TRBJ2-5; no definite D call. The CDR3 has 13 residues. V dropped 3 bases and J dropped 2 bases, with 7 bases sitting between them. CDR3 nucleotides: TGTGCCAGCAGTTTTTGGCAGCAAGAGACCCAGTACTTC. It specifies CASSFWQQETQYF.

Concerning this clonotype: A much bigger clone sits one base away, suggesting this may be a read error. The rearrangement links TRBV12-3 or TRBV12-4 to TRBJ1-5; D is unresolved. This CDR3 comprises 15 residues. Trimming cost V 3 bases and J 6 bases, with 15 bases left between them. The CDR3 is CASSFPQSVGQPQHF. For the CDR3, the DNA is TGTGCCAGCAGTTTCCCACAGTCCGTGGGTCAGCCCCAGCATTTT.

This clonotype was detected many times. V is TRBV12-3 or TRBV12-4 and J is TRBJ2-7, with 13 bases lining up with TRBD2. The CDR3 contains 17 residues. Unmatched junction bases numbered 12, after V lost 3 bases and J lost 7 bases. As DNA, the CDR3 is TGTGCCAGCAGTTTTAGAGGACTAGCGGGAGCCTCGGGGGAGCAGTACTTC. Translated, it gives CASSFRGLAGASGEQYF.

The chain combines TRBV5-1 with TRBJ2-3; D is uncertain. The CDR3 runs to 17 residues. V gave up 0 bases and J gave up 2 bases, with 16 bases separating them. Germline lookup yields CDR1 SGHRS and CDR2 YFSETQ. The CDR3 reads CASSLEVIPTLTDTQYF. The CDR3 nucleotides read TGCGCCAGCAGCTTGGAAGTGATACCTACCCTCACAGATACGCAGTATTTT.

This clonotype was recorded at least ten times. This chain connects TRBV30 to TRBJ1-4; maybe TRBD1 (5 bases). Germline V lookup: CDR1 GTSNPN, CDR2 SVGIG (reference sequence). The CDR3 covers 14 residues. Trimming removed 0 bases at V and 11 bases at J, with 16 bases between. Here the CDR3 reads CAWSVGPQGGKLFF. CDR3 coding DNA: TGTGCCTGGAGTGTGGGTCCTCAGGGCGGGAAACTGTTTTTT.

V is TRBV11-2 and J is TRBJ2-4; TRBD1 matches at 10 bases. Germline values: CDR1 SGHAT, CDR2 FQNNGV. This CDR3 comprises 18 residues. The V gene end was trimmed by 0 bases and the J gene end by 3 bases; junction bases not matched to a gene: 8. The CDR3 DNA reads as TGTGCCAGCAGCTTAGATCCTGAGGGACAGGGGATCAAAAACATTCAGTACTTC. Translating gives CASSLDPEGQGIKNIQYF. Filled out from reference TRBV11-2 and TRBJ2-4, the complete variable domain reads EAGVAQSPRYKIIEKRQSVAFWCNPISGHATLYWYQQILGQGPKLLIQFQNNGVVDDSQLPKDRFSAERLKGVDSTLKIQPAKLEDSAVYLCASSLDPEGQGIKNIQYFGAGTRLSVL.

This clonotype was recorded many times. The chain links TRBV20-1 to TRBJ2-4; 10 nucleotides line up with TRBD2. This CDR3 region has 18 residues. The germline CDR1 and CDR2 sequences are DFQATT and SNEGSKA (reference sequence). V lost 3 bases and J lost 8; bases outside the gene matches: 19. DNA for the CDR3: TGCAGTGCTAGCCCGTTCCCCAGCGGGAGGGCCAGAGGGTACATTCAGTACTTC. The encoded protein is CSASPFPSGRARGYIQYF.

This clonotype was seen ten or more times. The chain employs TRBV5-6 and TRBJ1-2; D is possibly TRBD1 (5 bases). Germline V gives CDR1 SGHDT, CDR2 YYEEEE. The V end lost 3 bases, the J end lost 8 bases, and 17 bases lay between the germline ends. CDR3 length: 14 amino acids. This chain's CDR3 is CASSSEARDVGYTF. In DNA, the CDR3 is TGTGCCAGCAGCTCGGAAGCCAGGGATGTCGGCTACACCTTC.

The chain recombines TRBV5-4 with TRBJ1-2; TRBD1 is a possible D gene (6 bases). Germline CDR1 SGHNT, CDR2 YYREEE (reference sequence). CDR3 size: 15 residues. V lost 0 bases to trimming and J lost 8 bases, with 17 bases between them. CDR3 loop: CASSLGGQSLYGYTF. CDR3 coding DNA: TGTGCCAGCAGCTTGGGAGGACAGTCCCTTTACGGCTACACCTTC.

This clonotype was seen a handful of times. This chain links TRBV29-1 with TRBJ1-1; possible D gene TRBD1, 5 bases. Trimming removed 6 bases at V and 1 base at J, with 9 bases between. The CDR3 contains 12 residues. CDR1 and CDR2 (germline): SQVTM, ANQGSEA. This CDR3 is CSVRVPNTEAFF. The DNA of the CDR3 is TGCAGCGTCAGGGTTCCGAACACTGAAGCTTTCTTT.

At least ten counts were recorded for this clonotype. The genes are TRBV7-2 and TRBJ2-2; a weak D match, TRBD2 (7 bases). Germline V lookup: CDR1 SGHTA, CDR2 FQGNSA. The V end was cut by 7 bases, the J end by 2 bases, with 17 bases between. The length of the CDR3 is 16 residues. CDR3 DNA: TGTGCCAGCACCCTACGGGGGGCGACTAACACCGGGGAGCTGTTTTTT. As protein: CASTLRGATNTGELFF.

V is TRBV19 and J is TRBJ1-6; the match to TRBD1 covers 7 bases. Germline V gives CDR1 LNHDA, CDR2 SQIVND (reference sequence). The CDR3 runs 15 residues. Germline trimming cut 10 bases from V and 9 bases from J; bases unmatched to any gene: 15. In DNA, the CDR3 is TGTGCCACCTCCACCCAGGGGGGAAATCTTTCACCCCTCCACTTT. Translating it yields CATSTQGGNLSPLHF.

The V gene is TRBV20-1, the J gene TRBJ2-7; 7 nucleotides agree with TRBD1. This CDR3 comprises 13 residues. Germline lookup yields CDR1 DFQATT and CDR2 SNEGSKA (reference sequence). V lost 8 bases and J lost 3; bases outside the gene matches: 10. In DNA form, the CDR3 reads TGCAGTACCCCGGGACAGACCATCTACGAGCAGTACTTC. This encodes CSTPGQTIYEQYF.

The chain is built from TRBV7-9 and TRBJ1-1, with TRBD1 matching over 9 bases. The CDR3 sequence is 13 residues long. The junction had 7 bases not matched to a gene; V was cut back by 4 bases and J by 10 bases. CDR1 and CDR2 (germline): SEHNR, FQNEAQ (reference sequence). The CDR3 loop is CASSSDRGVGAFF. The DNA of the CDR3 is TGTGCCAGCAGCTCGGACAGGGGTGTGGGAGCTTTCTTT.

There are many counts of this clonotype. The genes are TRBV24-1 and TRBJ2-5, with TRBD1 as a possible D gene (5 bases). Trimming removed 9 bases from V and 5 bases from J, with 18 bases in between. This CDR3 has 14 amino acids. Germline assignment: CDR1 KGHDR and CDR2 SFDVKD. The CDR3 nucleotides are TGTGCCACCTCGTCTACCTCAGGGTCTGAGACCCAGTACTTC. As protein: CATSSTSGSETQYF.

The chain combines TRBV10-3 with TRBJ1-1, with 8 bases matching TRBD1. The V gene's germline CDR1 is ENHRY and CDR2 SYGVKD. This CDR3 comprises 14 residues. After removal of 10 bases from V and 5 bases from J, the junction contained 12 bases not matched to a gene. The CDR3 nucleotides are TGTGCCACTGGAAGACAGGGGACAGAAACTGAAGCTTTCTTT. As protein: CATGRQGTETEAFF.

Regarding this clonotype: This could be a read error, since a much larger clone is one nucleotide away. The chain carries TRBV6-5 and TRBJ1-4; possible D gene TRBD1, 6 bases. The length of the CDR3 is 15 residues. Germline CDR1 is MNHEY and CDR2 is SVGAGI. The CDR3 DNA reads as TGTGCCAGCGGTTATTCGACAGGCCTTAATGAAAAACTGTTTTTT. Protein product: CASGYSTGLNEKLFF.

J is TRBJ2-6 and V is TRBV9; D remains ambiguous. V lost 3 bases to trimming and J lost 0 bases, with 10 bases between them. The CDR3 covers 16 residues. The germline V gene has CDR1 SGDLS and CDR2 YYNGEE. CDR3 DNA sequence: TGTGCCAGCAGCGACGACCCACTCTCTGGGGCCAACGTCCTGACTTTC. Residues: CASSDDPLSGANVLTF.

Ten or more counts support this clonotype. The chain couples TRBV29-1 to TRBJ2-5; D may match TRBD1 or TRBD2 (6 bases each). V lost 5 bases to trimming and J lost 5 bases, with 18 bases between them. Looked up from germline, CDR1 is SQVTM and CDR2 is ANQGSEA. The CDR3 covers 14 residues. The CDR3 is CSVQGTANGETQYF. DNA of the CDR3: TGCAGCGTTCAGGGGACTGCCAACGGGGAGACCCAGTACTTC.

This clonotype was picked up a small number of times. The V gene is TRBV29-1, the J gene TRBJ2-2, with D maybe TRBD1 (5 bases). The germline V and J ends were trimmed by 6 bases and 6 bases, with 11 bases remaining between them. This CDR3 region has 12 residues. Per the germline V gene, CDR1 is SQVTM and CDR2 is ANQGSEA. CDR3 in DNA: TGCAGCGTAAGGGTAGGGGCCGGGGAGCTGTTTTTT. Protein product: CSVRVGAGELFF.

In its sample, this clonotype was seen many times. The chain joins TRBV7-2 to TRBJ1-1, with 8 nucleotides matching TRBD1. The germline CDR1 and CDR2 sequences are SGHTA and FQGNSA. CDR3 length equals 17 residues. V trimming: 3 bases; J trimming: 4 bases; junction bases outside the gene matches: 13. The CDR3 here is CASSFRQGAAVSTEAFF. DNA for the CDR3: TGTGCCAGCAGCTTTCGTCAGGGGGCTGCCGTAAGCACTGAAGCTTTCTTT.

The rearrangement joins TRBV3-1 to TRBJ1-2; TRBD1 is a possible D gene (6 bases). V lost 0 bases, J lost 3 bases, and 14 bases lay in between. The CDR3 has 16 amino acids. Germline-derived CDR1 and CDR2 are LGHDT and YNNKEL (reference sequence). CDR3: CASSQDDRGGDYGYTF. As DNA, the CDR3 is TGTGCCAGCAGCCAAGATGACCGGGGGGGCGACTATGGCTACACCTTC.

The chain is built from TRBV29-1 and TRBJ2-1; 8 bases line up with TRBD2. This CDR3 region has 15 residues. With V trimmed by 7 bases and J by 7 bases, 15 bases remained unmatched. The germline V gene encodes CDR1 SQVTM and CDR2 ANQGSEA. The CDR3 spells CSGGKGLAKGNEQFF. In DNA form, the CDR3 reads TGCAGCGGTGGGAAAGGACTAGCCAAAGGGAATGAGCAGTTCTTC.

This clonotype was seen a few times. This chain uses TRBV29-1 with TRBJ1-2; 8 positions agree with TRBD1. The CDR3 runs to 13 residues. The germline CDR1 and CDR2 sequences are SQVTM and ANQGSEA. The ends lost 5 bases at V and 5 bases at J; junction bases unmatched: 7. The CDR3 here is CSVSGTGGYGYTF. For the CDR3, the DNA is TGCAGCGTTTCTGGCACAGGGGGTTATGGCTACACCTTC.